The clone carrying this T cell receptor beta chain turned up a few times. As originally analysed: Reference gene primer amplification yielded estimated nucleated cell counts. Produced via immunoSEQ multiplex PCR; TCRdb's table is partial and in-frame only. V, J and clone size reflect that table, while D and trimming were determined from the DNA. The profile shows 300,000 or so clones, 86% of them singletons. The data belong to a study of blood T cell repertoires in COVID-19. At the level of the study: Both acute and convalescent COVID-19 samples were obtained from the United States, Italy and Spain.

There are 15 residues in the CDR3. V lost 5 bases, J lost 3 bases, and 16 bases lay in between. Germline V gene sequence: CDR1 SGHAT, CDR2 FQDESV (reference sequence). The sequenced material came from peripheral blood. This receptor was identified in a woman aged 45-60 years with acute or convalescent COVID-19. The chain couples TRBV11-1 to TRBJ1-1, with D possibly TRBD1 on 5 matching bases. In nucleotides, the CDR3 is TGTGCCAGCAGCCGACTAGGTTGGGGGTACACTGAAGCTTTCTTT. Translated, it gives CASSRLGWGYTEAFF.